These T cell receptor beta chains were read from a single sample in a study of T cells expressing NK-cell markers. TCRdb reanalyzed the 5' RACE reads and collapses them to one entry per CDR3 protein, without DNA. The table lists 450,000 to 600,000 distinct CDR3 sequences. The material sequenced was blood T cells: a sorted CD56 or NKG2C T cell subset, CD4+ or CD8+ T cells, or bulk PBMC T cells (not recorded which). The source of these receptors is a man aged 18 to 29 in good health. Both conserved end residues are part of each CDR3.

J gene: TRBJ2-1; V gene: TRBV25-1; CDR3 protein: CGTGQGHEQFF
J gene: TRBJ2-3; V gene: TRBV4-1; CDR3 protein: CASSSRDTYTDTQYF
J gene: TRBJ2-7; V gene: TRBV4-2; CDR3 protein: CASSQEGGSYEQYF
J gene: TRBJ2-1; V gene: TRBV20-1; CDR3 protein: CSARPESLNEQFF
J gene: TRBJ2-3; V gene: TRBV12-3/TRBV12-4; CDR3 protein: CASTRRGRSDTQYF
J gene: TRBJ1-5; V gene: TRBV20-1; CDR3 protein: CSARYGDQPQHF
J gene: TRBJ2-2; V gene: TRBV5-1; CDR3 protein: CASSSDRGIITTGELFF
J gene: TRBJ2-1; V gene: TRBV4-3; CDR3 protein: CASSQDPDRSNEQFF
J gene: TRBJ2-5; V gene: TRBV20-1; CDR3 protein: CSAREAGLQETQYF
J gene: TRBJ1-1; V gene: TRBV29-1; CDR3 protein: CSVVEINTEAFF
J gene: TRBJ2-1; V gene: TRBV5-6; CDR3 protein: CASSLGSAGDNEQFF
J gene: TRBJ1-1; V gene: TRBV5-1; CDR3 protein: CASSLVGPTDTEAFF
J gene: TRBJ1-5; V gene: TRBV9; CDR3 protein: CASSVEGQFHQPQHF
J gene: TRBJ2-3; V gene: TRBV11-2; CDR3 protein: CASSLIRIAGGGTDTQYF
J gene: TRBJ2-2; V gene: TRBV3-1; CDR3 protein: CASSWGGGETGELFF
J gene: TRBJ2-1; V gene: TRBV12-3/TRBV12-4; CDR3 protein: CASRSVAGVPRSSYNEQFF
J gene: TRBJ2-2; V gene: TRBV6-1; CDR3 protein: CASRPYRDNTGELFF
J gene: TRBJ2-1; V gene: TRBV12-3/TRBV12-4; CDR3 protein: CASSFTHGGTSDRGRSEQFF
J gene: TRBJ2-1; V gene: TRBV9; CDR3 protein: CASSVTSGIVNEQFF
J gene: TRBJ2-1; V gene: TRBV19; CDR3 protein: CASSIVRREKELQFF
J gene: TRBJ1-1; V gene: TRBV7-9; CDR3 protein: CASSLPEGRVTEAFF
J gene: TRBJ1-1; V gene: TRBV11-2; CDR3 protein: CASSLGVSEAFF
J gene: TRBJ2-1; V gene: TRBV20-1; CDR3 protein: CSAPGQAYNEQFF
J gene: TRBJ2-5; V gene: TRBV20-1; CDR3 protein: CSASTSGSLETQYF
J gene: TRBJ2-7; V gene: TRBV5-6; CDR3 protein: CASSWGTGNHEQYF
J gene: TRBJ2-7; V gene: TRBV5-1; CDR3 protein: CASSGPVPSYEQYF
J gene: TRBJ2-3; V gene: TRBV20-1; CDR3 protein: CSARDPRRIDTQYF
J gene: TRBJ2-2; V gene: TRBV7-2; CDR3 protein: CASSFLGSSTGELFF
J gene: TRBJ1-6; V gene: TRBV28; CDR3 protein: CASHGGTRRGGSYNSPLHF
J gene: TRBJ2-7; V gene: TRBV20-1; CDR3 protein: CSAPTGKGYEQYF
J gene: TRBJ2-3; V gene: TRBV5-1; CDR3 protein: CASSSPQGRGTDTQYF